One TCR beta chain is described in this entry. The data were taken from a study of blood T cell repertoires in COVID-19. Participants, 18 to 89 years old, spanned under 30 US areas. Clinical history reported by participants formed the basis on which cohorts were assigned. The recovered donors of Cohort 3 showed two negative PCRs, clearance, or symptom resolution. Profiling relied on immunoSEQ multiplex PCR, and the TCRdb table lists in-frame clones only, not all of them. This sample has hundreds of thousands of clones, with approximately 90% found just once. Input material: PBMCs or T cells enriched from blood (not recorded which). This TCR derives from a woman between 40 and 55 years old who had recovered from COVID-19.

DNA for the CDR3: TGTGCCAGCAGCTCCCTCCCTTTGAGTGAGCAGTTCTTC. Amino acids: CASSSLPLSEQFF. The chain carries TRBV3-1 (or the pseudogene TRBV3-2) and TRBJ2-1; D is unclear. The CDR3 covers 13 residues. CDR1 is LGHDT, CDR2 YNNKEL, per germline (reference sequence). The V gene lost 5 bases and the J gene lost 9 bases, with 14 bases spanning the gap.